Below are 13 T cell receptor beta chains sequenced from a single sample in a study of shared clonotypes between healthy human individuals. Naive CD8 cells, CD45RO-negative and positively selected for CCR7, excluded terminally differentiated effector memory CD45RA+ cells. Clones were sequenced by immunoSEQ multiplex PCR, and TCRdb holds only the in-frame ones, with some missing. This table has approximately 1.9 million clones, 93% appearing once. Specimen: naive CD8+ T cells from PBMCs. The receptors shown here come from a man between 18 and 29 years old in good health. Some clones in this sample may be carry-over from other donors' samples.

This sequence joins TRBV6-5 and TRBJ1-5, with TRBD1 as a possible D gene (6 bases). The CDR3 totals 13 residues. Germline V gene data show CDR1 as MNHEY and CDR2 as SVGAGI. Trimming took 1 base from V and 13 from J, leaving 14 bases between them. The CDR3 bases are TGTGCCAGCAGTTACTACTCGCAGGGGCCTCAGCATTTT. Translation: CASSYYSQGPQHF.

The J gene is TRBJ2-1, the V gene TRBV7-9; D unresolved. Germline CDR1 is SEHNR and CDR2 is FQNEAQ (reference sequence). There are 16 residues in the CDR3. Between the trimmed V and J ends, which lost 3 bases and 6 bases, there was a span of 18 bases. CDR3 bases: TGTGCCAGCAGCTTCCCGGAAAGTCTTAGTGCCAATGAGCAGTTCTTC. It encodes CASSFPESLSANEQFF.

J is TRBJ2-5 and V is TRBV11-2, with 8 bases aligning to TRBD2. This CDR3 comprises 14 residues. V was clipped by 3 bases and J by 2 bases; unmatched bases: 2. CDR1 and CDR2 (germline): SGHAT, FQNNGV. The CDR3 DNA reads TGTGCCAGCAGCTTTTCGGGGGGGCAAGAGACCCAGTACTTC. Residues: CASSFSGGQETQYF.

This chain uses TRBV7-9 with TRBJ1-2; perhaps TRBD1 as D (6 bases). From germline, CDR1 is SEHNR and CDR2 FQNEAQ (reference sequence). V was trimmed by 4 bases and J by 3 bases, leaving 18 bases between them. The CDR3 sequence is 16 residues long. Here the CDR3 reads CASSSLIGGQDYGYTF. CDR3 bases: TGTGCCAGCAGCTCCCTGATAGGGGGGCAGGACTATGGCTACACCTTC.

CDR3 protein: CASRPGRLDEQFF. DNA of the CDR3: TGTGCCAGCAGACCGGGCCGCCTTGATGAGCAGTTCTTC. The chain has TRBV27 and TRBJ2-1; no clear D. In germline, CDR1 is MNHEY, CDR2 SMNVEV (reference sequence). Trimming cost V 6 bases and J 8 bases, with 14 bases left between them. The CDR3 totals 13 residues.

Concerning this clone: Other DNA sequences from this sample encode an identical CDR3 as well. V usage is TRBV9 and J usage is TRBJ1-4; 7 bases line up with TRBD1. Germline V gene lookup returns CDR1 SGDLS and CDR2 YYNGEE. This CDR3 comprises 13 residues. The V segment lost 3 bases and the J segment 8 bases; nucleotides outside the gene matches: 4. CDR3 region: CASSADREEKLFF. As DNA, the CDR3 is TGTGCCAGCAGCGCAGACAGGGAGGAAAAACTGTTTTTT.

The genes are TRBV7-9 and TRBJ1-1; D may be TRBD1 (5 bases). The CDR3 has 18 amino acids. V lost 7 bases, J lost 5 bases, and 29 bases lay in between. The germline CDR1 and CDR2 sequences are SEHNR and FQNEAQ (reference sequence). CDR3 sequence reads: CASTKASRDGGGRTEAFF. The CDR3 bases are TGTGCCAGCACCAAGGCGTCCCGGGACGGCGGGGGGAGAACTGAAGCTTTCTTT. Together with reference TRBV7-9 and TRBJ1-1, the CDR3 gives the full variable domain: DTGVSQNPRHKITKRGQNVTFRCDPISEHNRLYWYRQTLGQGPEFLTYFQNEAQLEKSRLLSDRFSAERPKGSFSTLEIQRTEQGDSAMYLCASTKASRDGGGRTEAFFGQGTRLTVV.

The V and J genes are TRBV11-2 and TRBJ2-2; TRBD2 matches at 7 bases. The V segment lost 4 bases and the J segment 3 bases; nucleotides outside the gene matches: 5. This CDR3 has 15 residues. Germline CDR1 is SGHAT and CDR2 is FQNNGV. CDR3 in DNA: TGTGCCAGCAGCTCACGGGAGGCACACACCGGGGAGCTGTTTTTT. Translating it yields CASSSREAHTGELFF.

J is TRBJ2-2 and V is TRBV9; possible D gene TRBD1, 6 bases. Trimming stripped 1 base from V and 2 bases from J, with 9 bases between. The V gene's germline CDR1 is SGDLS and CDR2 YYNGEE. The CDR3 is 15 amino acids. The CDR3 loop is CASSVRRGNTGELFF. The DNA of the CDR3 is TGTGCCAGCAGCGTACGCAGGGGAAACACCGGGGAGCTGTTTTTT. The whole variable domain, remainder taken from reference TRBV9 and TRBJ2-2, is DSGVTQTPKHLITATGQRVTLRCSPRSGDLSVYWYQQSLDQGLQFLIQYYNGEERAKGNILERFSAQQFPDLHSELNLSSLELGDSALYFCASSVRRGNTGELFFGEGSRLTVL.

The rearrangement joins TRBV28 to TRBJ2-2; 9 nucleotides align to TRBD2. CDR1 and CDR2 from the germline V gene are MDHEN and SYDVKM. Losses at the gene ends were 9 bases for V and 5 bases for J; bases not matched to a gene: 13. The CDR3 runs 16 residues. The CDR3 is CASNVREGFLTGELFF. The CDR3 DNA reads TGTGCCAGTAACGTGCGGGAGGGGTTCTTGACCGGGGAGCTGTTTTTT. The variable domain in full, completed from reference TRBV28 and TRBJ2-2, reads DVKVTQSSRYLVKRTGEKVFLECVQDMDHENMFWYRQDPGLGLRLIYFSYDVKMKEKGDIPEGYSVSREKKERFSLILESASTNQTSMYLCASNVREGFLTGELFFGEGSRLTVL.

V usage is TRBV29-1 and J usage is TRBJ1-2; a possible D gene is TRBD1 (5 bases). This CDR3 region has 15 residues. From germline, CDR1 is SQVTM and CDR2 ANQGSEA. Deletions cut 6 bases from V and 2 bases from J, with 19 bases between. The CDR3 loop is CSVGTGTGINYGYTF. DNA of the CDR3: TGCAGCGTCGGGACCGGGACCGGAATAAACTATGGCTACACCTTC.

CDR3 amino acids: CASSHFPRWPLNIQYF. In DNA form, the CDR3 reads TGCGCCAGCAGTCACTTCCCTAGGTGGCCCCTAAACATTCAGTACTTC. The chain joins TRBV23-1 to TRBJ2-4; no clear D gene. TRBV23-1 is classed as an ORF, of uncertain function. The CDR3 has 16 amino acids. Trimming cost V 3 bases and J 6 bases, with 18 bases left between them.

This chain connects TRBV6-5 to TRBJ2-1, with 8 positions matching TRBD2. The CDR3 consists of 15 residues. Germline-derived CDR1 and CDR2 are MNHEY and SVGAGI. The junction had 3 bases not matched to a gene; V was cut back by 0 bases and J by 5 bases. The chain's CDR3 is CASSYSPGGDNEQFF. In nucleotides, the CDR3 is TGTGCCAGCAGTTACTCGCCCGGGGGGGACAATGAGCAGTTCTTC.